This T cell receptor beta chain was profiled in a study of cytomegalovirus exposure and HLA in healthy donors. Study-wide results and caveats: Prior analysis indicated that the majority of TCR beta V segments exhibited productivity approximately 87% or approximately 30% of the time. An Asian-associated ancestry cluster reportedly showed fewer N-insertions than the roughly 670-donor mean in a later analysis.

Researchers ran the PCR with 60 Vbeta and 13 Jbeta primers. Clones were read by immunoSEQ multiplex PCR, and TCRdb kept only the in-frame ones, dropping some. The table has 200,000 or so clones, about four fifths seen once. The CDR3 runs 16 residues. Germline CDR1 is SGHDN and CDR2 is FVKESK. V dropped 4 bases and J dropped 5; count of bases not matched to a gene: 13. Comment on this clone: Its specificity is unknown.

Input material: PBMCs. This TCR derives from a woman between 50 and 59 years old in good health and CMV-seropositive. The rearrangement uses TRBV14 and TRBJ2-5, with 7 bases aligning to TRBD1. In DNA, the CDR3 is TGTGCCAGCAGCCTCCGACAGGGATTATGGTTGGAGACCCAGTACTTC. This translates into CASSLRQGLWLETQYF. The complete variable domain, with remaining parts taken from reference TRBV14 and TRBJ2-5, reads EAGVTQFPSHSVIEKGQTVTLRCDPISGHDNLYWYRRVMGKEIKFLLHFVKESKQDESGMPNNRFLAERTGGTYSTLKVQPAELEDSGVYFCASSLRQGLWLETQYFGPGTRLLVL.